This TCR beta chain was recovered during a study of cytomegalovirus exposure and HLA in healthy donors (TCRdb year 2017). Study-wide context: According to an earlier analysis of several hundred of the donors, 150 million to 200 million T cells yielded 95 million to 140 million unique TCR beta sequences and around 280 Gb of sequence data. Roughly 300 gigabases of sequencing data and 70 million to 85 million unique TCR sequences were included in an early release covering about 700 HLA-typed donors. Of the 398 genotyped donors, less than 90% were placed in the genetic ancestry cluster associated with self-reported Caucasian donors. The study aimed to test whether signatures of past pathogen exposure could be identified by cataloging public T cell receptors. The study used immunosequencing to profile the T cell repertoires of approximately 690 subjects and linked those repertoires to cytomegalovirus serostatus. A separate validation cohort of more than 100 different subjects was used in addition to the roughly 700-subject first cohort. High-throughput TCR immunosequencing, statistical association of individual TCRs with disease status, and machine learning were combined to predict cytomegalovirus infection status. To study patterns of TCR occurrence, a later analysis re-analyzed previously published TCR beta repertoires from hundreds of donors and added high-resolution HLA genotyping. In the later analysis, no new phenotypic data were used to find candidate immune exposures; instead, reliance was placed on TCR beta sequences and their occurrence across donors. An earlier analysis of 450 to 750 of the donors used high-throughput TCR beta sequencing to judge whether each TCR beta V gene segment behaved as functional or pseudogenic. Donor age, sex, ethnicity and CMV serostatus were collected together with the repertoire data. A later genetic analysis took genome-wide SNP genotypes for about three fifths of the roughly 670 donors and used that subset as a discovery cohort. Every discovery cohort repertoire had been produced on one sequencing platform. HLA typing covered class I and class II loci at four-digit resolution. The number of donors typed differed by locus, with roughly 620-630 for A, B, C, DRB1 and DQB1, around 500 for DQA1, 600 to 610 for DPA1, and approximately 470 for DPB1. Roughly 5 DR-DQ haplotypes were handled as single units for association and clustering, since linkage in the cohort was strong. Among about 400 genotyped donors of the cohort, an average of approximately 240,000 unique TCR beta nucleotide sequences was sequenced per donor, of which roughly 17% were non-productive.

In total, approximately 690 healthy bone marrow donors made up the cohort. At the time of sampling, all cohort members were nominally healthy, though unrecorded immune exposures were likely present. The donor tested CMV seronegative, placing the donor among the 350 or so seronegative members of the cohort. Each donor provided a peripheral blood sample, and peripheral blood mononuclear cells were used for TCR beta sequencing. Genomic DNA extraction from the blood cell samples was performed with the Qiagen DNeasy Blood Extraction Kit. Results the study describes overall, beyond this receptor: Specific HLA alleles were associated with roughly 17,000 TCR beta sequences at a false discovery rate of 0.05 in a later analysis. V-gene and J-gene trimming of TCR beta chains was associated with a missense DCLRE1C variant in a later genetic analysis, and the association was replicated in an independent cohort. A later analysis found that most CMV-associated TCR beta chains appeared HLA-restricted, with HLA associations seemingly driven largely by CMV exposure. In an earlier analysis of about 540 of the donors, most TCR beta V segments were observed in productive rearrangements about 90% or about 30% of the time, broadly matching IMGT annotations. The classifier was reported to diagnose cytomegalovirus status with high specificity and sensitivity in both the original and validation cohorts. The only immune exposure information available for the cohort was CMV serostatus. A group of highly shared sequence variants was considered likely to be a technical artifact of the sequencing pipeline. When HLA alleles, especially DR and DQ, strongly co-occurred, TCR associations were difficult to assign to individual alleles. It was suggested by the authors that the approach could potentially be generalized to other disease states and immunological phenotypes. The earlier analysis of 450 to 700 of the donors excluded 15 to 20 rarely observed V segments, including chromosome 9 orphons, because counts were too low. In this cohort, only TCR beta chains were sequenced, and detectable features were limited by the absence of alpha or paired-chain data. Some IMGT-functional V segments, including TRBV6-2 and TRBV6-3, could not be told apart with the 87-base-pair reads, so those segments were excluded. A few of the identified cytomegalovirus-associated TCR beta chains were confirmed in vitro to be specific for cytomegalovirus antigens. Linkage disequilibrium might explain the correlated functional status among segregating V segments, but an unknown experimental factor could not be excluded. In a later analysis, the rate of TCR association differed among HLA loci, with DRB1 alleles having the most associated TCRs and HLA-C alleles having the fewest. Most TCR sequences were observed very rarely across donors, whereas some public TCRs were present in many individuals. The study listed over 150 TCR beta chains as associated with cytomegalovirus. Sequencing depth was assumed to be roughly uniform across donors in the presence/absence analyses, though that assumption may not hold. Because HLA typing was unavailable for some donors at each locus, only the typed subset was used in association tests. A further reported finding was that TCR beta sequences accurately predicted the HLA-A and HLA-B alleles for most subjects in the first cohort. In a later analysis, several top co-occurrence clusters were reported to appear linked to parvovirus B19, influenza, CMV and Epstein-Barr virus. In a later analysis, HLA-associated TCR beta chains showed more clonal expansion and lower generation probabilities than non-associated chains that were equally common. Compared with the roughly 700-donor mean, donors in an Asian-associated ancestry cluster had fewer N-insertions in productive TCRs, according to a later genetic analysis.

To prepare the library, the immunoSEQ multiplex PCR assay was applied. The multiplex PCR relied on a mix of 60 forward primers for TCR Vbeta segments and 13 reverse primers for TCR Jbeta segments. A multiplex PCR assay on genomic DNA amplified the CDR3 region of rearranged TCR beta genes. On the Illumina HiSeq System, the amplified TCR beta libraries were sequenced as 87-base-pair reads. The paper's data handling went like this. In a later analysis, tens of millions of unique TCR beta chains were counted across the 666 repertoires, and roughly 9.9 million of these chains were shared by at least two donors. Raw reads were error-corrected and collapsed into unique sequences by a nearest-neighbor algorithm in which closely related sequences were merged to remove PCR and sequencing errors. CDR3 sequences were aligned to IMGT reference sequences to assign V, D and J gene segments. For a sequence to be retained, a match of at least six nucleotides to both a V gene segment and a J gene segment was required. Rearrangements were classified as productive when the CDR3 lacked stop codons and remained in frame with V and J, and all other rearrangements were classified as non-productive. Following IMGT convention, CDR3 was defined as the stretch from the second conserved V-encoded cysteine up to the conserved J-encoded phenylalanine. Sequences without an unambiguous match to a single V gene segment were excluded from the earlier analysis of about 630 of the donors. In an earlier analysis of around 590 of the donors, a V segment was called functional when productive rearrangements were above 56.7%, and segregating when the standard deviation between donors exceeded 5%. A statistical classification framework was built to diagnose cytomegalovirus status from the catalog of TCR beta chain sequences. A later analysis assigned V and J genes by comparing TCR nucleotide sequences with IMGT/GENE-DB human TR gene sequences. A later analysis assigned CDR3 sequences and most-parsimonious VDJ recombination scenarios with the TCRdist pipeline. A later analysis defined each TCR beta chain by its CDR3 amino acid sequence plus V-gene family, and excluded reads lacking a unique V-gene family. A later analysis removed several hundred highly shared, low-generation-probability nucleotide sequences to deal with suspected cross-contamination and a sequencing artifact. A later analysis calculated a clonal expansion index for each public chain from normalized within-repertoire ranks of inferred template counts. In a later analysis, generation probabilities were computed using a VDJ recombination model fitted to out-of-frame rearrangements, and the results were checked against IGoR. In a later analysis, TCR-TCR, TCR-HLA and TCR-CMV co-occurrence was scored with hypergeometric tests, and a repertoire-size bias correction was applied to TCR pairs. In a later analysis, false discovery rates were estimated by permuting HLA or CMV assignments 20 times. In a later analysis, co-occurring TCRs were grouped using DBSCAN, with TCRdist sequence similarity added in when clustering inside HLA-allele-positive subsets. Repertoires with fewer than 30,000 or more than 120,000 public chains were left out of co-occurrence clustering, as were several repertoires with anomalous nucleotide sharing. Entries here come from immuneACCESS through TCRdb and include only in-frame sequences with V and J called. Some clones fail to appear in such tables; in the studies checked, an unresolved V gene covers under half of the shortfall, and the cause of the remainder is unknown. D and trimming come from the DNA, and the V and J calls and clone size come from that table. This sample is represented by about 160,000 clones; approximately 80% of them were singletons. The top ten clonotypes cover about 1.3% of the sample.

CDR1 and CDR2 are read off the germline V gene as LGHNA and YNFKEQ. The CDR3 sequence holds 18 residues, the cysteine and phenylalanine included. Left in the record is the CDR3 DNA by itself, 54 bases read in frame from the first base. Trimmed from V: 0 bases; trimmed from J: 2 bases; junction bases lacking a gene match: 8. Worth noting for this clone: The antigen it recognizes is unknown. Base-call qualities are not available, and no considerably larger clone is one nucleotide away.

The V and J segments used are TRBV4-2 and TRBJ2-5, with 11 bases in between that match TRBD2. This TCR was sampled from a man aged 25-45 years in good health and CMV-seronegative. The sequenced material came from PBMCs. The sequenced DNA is TGTGCCAGCAGCCAAGATAAGCTAGCGGGGGGCCCGCAAGAGACCCAGTACTTC. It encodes CASSQDKLAGGPQETQYF.